This T cell receptor (beta chain) was obtained from a study of T cell responses to AZD1222 COVID-19 vaccine (dated by TCRdb to the early 2020s). For context, the study as a whole: AZD1222 recipients given second doses at about 4 weeks or at about 12 weeks were pooled, since spike-specific TCR depth and breadth were not found to differ between the two schedules. A total of 230 to 250 trial participants underwent TCR sequencing, of whom more than 200 had received two doses of AZD1222 and 26 had received two doses of the MenACWY control vaccine. Trial participants were enrolled by age into subgroups of 18-55, 56-69 and 70-plus years, and about 150, 27 and 61 TCR-sequenced participants, respectively, were included in these subgroups. Overall results and qualifications from the work: The 56-69-year group was small, and its depth increase did not reach significance, likely because of low power. Participants were mostly white British, with more females than males. The authors suggested clonal diversity may have been underestimated. The vaccine-associated CD4 TCRs covered the entire spike protein, and the dominant responses fell in regions 160-218 and 743-854. Reportedly, close to half of the unique spike-specific TCRs recognized epitopes lying outside the regions that are mutated in the B.1.351 and B.1.1.7 variants. Spike-specific TCR breadth and depth rose significantly after two AZD1222 doses compared with day 0 and with MenACWY recipients. No day 14 peak-response samples were available, so repertoires were characterized only after the peak T cell response. Only six or seven AZD1222 recipients were SARS-CoV-2 seropositive at baseline, limiting conclusions about previously exposed vaccinees.

Spanning cysteine to phenylalanine, the CDR3 consists of 14 amino acids. Solely the CDR3 DNA is kept, with 42 bases framed from the first base. The germline V gene encodes CDR1 SGHAT and CDR2 FQNNGV. Relative to germline, V is 1 base shorter and J is 7 bases shorter, with 8 bases between their ends. A note on this clone: Its binding antigen is unknown. The sample holds no much larger clone one base away, and base qualities are not on file.

The CDR3 regions of human TCRbeta chains were subjected to immunosequencing. In the source study's methods: Repertoire TCRs were matched against a reference library of SARS-CoV-2-specific TCRs generated with the MIRA antigen-specificity platform. Breadth was defined as the fraction of unique TCRs that were SARS-CoV-2-associated. Depth was defined as the fraction of total T cells that were SARS-CoV-2-associated. Using the MIRA data, each spike-specific TCR was assigned both to the spike region to which the TCR was reactive and to a CD4 or CD8 class. Log10-transformed breadth and depth values were compared by one-way ANOVA with Sidak's multiple comparisons tests. TCRdb retrieved this table from immuneACCESS and kept in-frame rearrangements only. Not all clones are present; in checked studies, unresolved V genes account for under half, and no reason is known for the remainder. V and J calls and clone size come straight from that table; D and trimming were deduced from the DNA. The table for this sample lists over 100,000 clones; roughly 92% of them were counted only once. The top ten clones comprise 4% to 5.5% of the sample.

The sample's time point, from its label and the paper: baseline before first vaccination. Vaccinee samples came from UK trials COV001 and COV002, including a single-blind randomized controlled phase 2/3 trial of AZD1222 (ChAdOx1 nCoV-19) in healthy adults. Trial participant PBMC samples were collected at day 0 and day 28 after the second dose for TCRbeta chain sequencing. The sequence was obtained from an adult in good health. In this chain, TRBV11-2 is recombined with TRBJ1-6, with TRBD1 perhaps the D gene, on 6 matching bases. The material sequenced was peripheral blood, taken on day 0 of AZD1222 vaccination. The CDR3 reads CASSLVGQNSPLHF. The DNA reads as follows: TGTGCCAGCAGCTTAGTGGGACAAAATTCACCCCTCCACTTT.